A selection of T cell receptor beta chains follows, all from one sample in a study of OX40 agonist ivuxolimab in advanced cancers. Profiling relied on immunoSEQ multiplex PCR, and the TCRdb table lists in-frame clones only, not all of them. The table has just over 90,000 clones, around 90% seen once; the top ten hold around 0.86%. Material: CD4+ or CD8+ T cells sorted from blood, obtained in a trial of the OX40 agonist ivuxolimab. The source of these receptors is an adult with an advanced solid tumor such as melanoma, head and neck, liver or kidney cancer. Each CDR3 is given with its conserved first and last residue. A D gene is named only where the DNA matches it firmly. Clone size, where shown, is once, few, many, or a class for clones that have expanded.

v_gene: TRBV19; abundance: .; j_gene: TRBJ1-3; d_gene: .; CDR3aa: CASSIRTAPGNTIYF; CDR3nt: TGTGCCAGTAGTATCCGGACAGCCCCCGGAAACACCATATATTTT
v_gene: TRBV7-3; abundance: .; j_gene: TRBJ2-4; d_gene: TRBD2; CDR3aa: CASSLGTSGKNIQYF; CDR3nt: TGTGCCAGCAGCTTAGGCACTAGCGGAAAAAACATTCAGTACTTC
v_gene: TRBV11-3; abundance: .; j_gene: TRBJ2-2; d_gene: TRBD2; CDR3aa: CASSSLGLAGGYEAGELFF; CDR3nt: TGTGCCAGCAGCTCGTTGGGACTAGCGGGAGGCTACGAGGCCGGGGAGCTGTTTTTT
v_gene: TRBV7-2; abundance: .; j_gene: TRBJ1-5; d_gene: .; CDR3aa: CASSRGDIQPQHF; CDR3nt: TGTGCCAGCAGTAGGGGGGACATTCAGCCCCAGCATTTT
v_gene: TRBV11-3; abundance: .; j_gene: TRBJ1-1; d_gene: .; CDR3aa: CASSLDSPNTEAFF; CDR3nt: TGTGCCAGCAGCTTAGACAGCCCAAACACTGAAGCTTTCTTT
v_gene: TRBV5-1; abundance: .; j_gene: TRBJ2-7; d_gene: TRBD1; CDR3aa: CASSPRSGQADYEQYF; CDR3nt: TGCGCCAGCAGCCCGAGAAGCGGACAGGCGGACTACGAGCAGTACTTC
v_gene: TRBV7-9; abundance: .; j_gene: TRBJ2-7; d_gene: .; CDR3aa: CASSRVGVFSYEQYF; CDR3nt: TGTGCCAGCAGTCGAGTGGGAGTGTTCTCCTACGAGCAGTACTTC
v_gene: TRBV7-3; abundance: .; j_gene: TRBJ1-1; d_gene: .; CDR3aa: CASSLWTLMNTEAFF; CDR3nt: TGTGCCAGCAGCTTATGGACGTTAATGAACACTGAAGCTTTCTTT
v_gene: TRBV28; abundance: .; j_gene: TRBJ1-1; d_gene: TRBD1; CDR3aa: CASSPPGQDKNTEAFF; CDR3nt: TGTGCCAGCAGCCCCCCGGGACAGGATAAAAACACTGAAGCTTTCTTT
v_gene: TRBV5-6; abundance: .; j_gene: TRBJ1-5; d_gene: .; CDR3aa: CASSLPGNQPQHF; CDR3nt: TGTGCCAGCAGCTTGCCGGGGAATCAGCCCCAGCATTTT
v_gene: TRBV7-9; abundance: .; j_gene: TRBJ2-7; d_gene: .; CDR3aa: CASSPWRGTHPDEQYF; CDR3nt: TGTGCCAGCAGTCCATGGAGGGGGACACATCCTGACGAGCAGTACTTC
v_gene: TRBV30; abundance: .; j_gene: TRBJ2-6; d_gene: .; CDR3aa: CAWSYLAQLISGANVLTF; CDR3nt: TGTGCCTGGAGCTATTTAGCCCAGTTGATCTCTGGGGCCAACGTCCTGACTTTC
v_gene: TRBV9; abundance: .; j_gene: TRBJ2-7; d_gene: .; CDR3aa: CASSFGQADYEQYF; CDR3nt: TGTGCCAGCAGCTTCGGACAAGCGGACTACGAGCAGTACTTC
v_gene: TRBV11-3; abundance: once; j_gene: TRBJ2-7; d_gene: TRBD1; CDR3aa: CASSSGTGAYEQYF; CDR3nt: TGTGCCAGCAGCTCCGGGACAGGGGCCTACGAGCAGTACTTC
v_gene: TRBV30; abundance: .; j_gene: TRBJ2-1; d_gene: TRBD2; CDR3aa: CAWRRLAGGSSYNEQFF; CDR3nt: TGTGCCTGGAGGAGGTTAGCGGGAGGGAGCTCCTACAATGAGCAGTTCTTC
v_gene: TRBV30; abundance: .; j_gene: TRBJ2-7; d_gene: TRBD1; CDR3aa: CAWSGDRATYEQYF; CDR3nt: TGTGCCTGGAGTGGGGACAGGGCCACCTACGAGCAGTACTTC
v_gene: TRBV9; abundance: .; j_gene: TRBJ1-5; d_gene: TRBD1; CDR3aa: CASSTGQGEHQPQHF; CDR3nt: TGTGCCAGCAGCACAGGACAGGGTGAGCATCAGCCCCAGCATTTT
v_gene: TRBV7-2; abundance: .; j_gene: TRBJ2-3; d_gene: TRBD2; CDR3aa: CASSFTSGRLEGDTQYF; CDR3nt: TGTGCCAGCAGCTTTACTAGCGGGAGGCTAGAGGGAGATACGCAGTATTTT
v_gene: TRBV4-3; abundance: .; j_gene: TRBJ2-1; d_gene: .; CDR3aa: CASSPAGPYNEQFF; CDR3nt: TGCGCCAGCAGCCCGGCAGGGCCGTACAATGAGCAGTTCTTC
v_gene: TRBV4-3; abundance: once; j_gene: TRBJ2-7; d_gene: TRBD2; CDR3aa: CASSHLVTSGRAGMYEQYF; CDR3nt: TGCGCCAGCAGCCACCTCGTGACTAGCGGGAGGGCCGGTATGTACGAGCAGTACTTC
v_gene: TRBV6-1; abundance: .; j_gene: TRBJ2-3; d_gene: .; CDR3aa: CASSEAQGATDTQYF; CDR3nt: TGTGCCAGCAGTGAAGCACAAGGGGCAACAGATACGCAGTATTTT
v_gene: TRBV11-3; abundance: .; j_gene: TRBJ2-5; d_gene: .; CDR3aa: CASSLGGEQETQYF; CDR3nt: TGTGCCAGCAGCTTAGGTGGGGAGCAAGAGACCCAGTACTTC
v_gene: TRBV2; abundance: .; j_gene: TRBJ1-3; d_gene: .; CDR3aa: CASSGFREGNTIYF; CDR3nt: TGTGCCAGCAGTGGATTTAGGGAGGGAAACACCATATATTTT
v_gene: TRBV25-1; abundance: once; j_gene: TRBJ2-3; d_gene: .; CDR3aa: CASSSTGAFGVTDTQYF; CDR3nt: TGTGCCAGCAGTTCAACGGGAGCGTTTGGGGTGACAGATACGCAGTATTTT
v_gene: TRBV27; abundance: .; j_gene: TRBJ1-5; d_gene: .; CDR3aa: CASAEGGQPQHF; CDR3nt: TGTGCCAGCGCCGAGGGAGGCCAGCCCCAGCATTTT
v_gene: TRBV7-2; abundance: .; j_gene: TRBJ1-3; d_gene: .; CDR3aa: CASSLGSQASGNTIYF; CDR3nt: TGTGCCAGCAGCTTAGGAAGCCAGGCTTCTGGAAACACCATATATTTT
v_gene: TRBV1; abundance: .; j_gene: TRBJ2-5; d_gene: .; CDR3aa: CTSSQDWQGRGETQYF; CDR3nt: TGCACCAGCAGCCAAGATTGGCAAGGTAGGGGAGAGACCCAGTACTTC
v_gene: TRBV11-3; abundance: .; j_gene: TRBJ2-1; d_gene: TRBD2; CDR3aa: CASSFSSGPYNEQFF; CDR3nt: TGTGCCAGCAGCTTCTCTAGCGGGCCATACAATGAGCAGTTCTTC
v_gene: TRBV4-3; abundance: .; j_gene: TRBJ2-7; d_gene: .; CDR3aa: CASSQDVAVPYEQYF; CDR3nt: TGCGCCAGCAGCCAAGATGTGGCGGTCCCCTACGAGCAGTACTTC
v_gene: TRBV27; abundance: .; j_gene: TRBJ1-2; d_gene: TRBD1; CDR3aa: CASSSREPYRGPNYGYTF; CDR3nt: TGTGCCAGCAGTTCGCGGGAACCCTACAGGGGCCCTAACTATGGCTACACCTTC
v_gene: TRBV7-6; abundance: .; j_gene: TRBJ2-7; d_gene: TRBD2; CDR3aa: CASSLAPLAGVAAYEQYF; CDR3nt: TGTGCCAGCAGCTTAGCCCCCCTAGCGGGAGTGGCGGCCTACGAGCAGTACTTC
v_gene: TRBV30; abundance: .; j_gene: TRBJ2-7; d_gene: TRBD2; CDR3aa: CAWSVRTSGRVYEQYF; CDR3nt: TGTGCCTGGAGTGTACGGACTAGCGGGAGGGTTTACGAGCAGTACTTC
v_gene: TRBV11-3; abundance: once; j_gene: TRBJ1-2; d_gene: .; CDR3aa: CASSSRPQNGYTF; CDR3nt: TGTGCCAGCAGCTCGCGCCCCCAAAATGGCTACACCTTC
v_gene: TRBV5-1; abundance: .; j_gene: TRBJ2-7; d_gene: TRBD2; CDR3aa: CASSLGTSGRVYEQYF; CDR3nt: TGCGCCAGCAGCTTGGGGACTAGCGGGAGGGTCTACGAGCAGTACTTC
v_gene: TRBV29-1; abundance: few; j_gene: TRBJ1-2; d_gene: TRBD1; CDR3aa: CSVMDRVDYGYTF; CDR3nt: TGCAGCGTCATGGACAGGGTGGACTATGGCTACACCTTC
v_gene: TRBV11-1; abundance: .; j_gene: TRBJ2-2; d_gene: .; CDR3aa: CASSPRGQHTGELFF; CDR3nt: TGTGCCAGCAGCCCGCGGGGACAACACACCGGGGAGCTGTTTTTT
v_gene: TRBV14; abundance: .; j_gene: TRBJ2-3; d_gene: TRBD2; CDR3aa: CASRRLAGGPDTQYF; CDR3nt: TGTGCCAGCAGACGACTAGCGGGAGGGCCAGATACGCAGTATTTT
v_gene: TRBV30; abundance: .; j_gene: TRBJ1-3; d_gene: .; CDR3aa: CAWSVLSLSGNTIYF; CDR3nt: TGTGCCTGGAGTGTACTCAGTTTATCTGGAAACACCATATATTTT
v_gene: TRBV2; abundance: .; j_gene: TRBJ1-1; d_gene: .; CDR3aa: CASSESGRPQGAFF; CDR3nt: TGTGCCAGCAGTGAATCAGGGCGCCCTCAAGGAGCTTTCTTT
v_gene: TRBV27; abundance: .; j_gene: TRBJ1-2; d_gene: .; CDR3aa: CASSLQASTNYGYTF; CDR3nt: TGTGCCAGCAGTTTGCAGGCCTCCACTAACTATGGCTACACCTTC
v_gene: TRBV5-4; abundance: .; j_gene: TRBJ1-4; d_gene: TRBD1; CDR3aa: CASSPNRGNEKLFF; CDR3nt: TGTGCCAGCAGCCCCAACAGGGGGAATGAAAAACTGTTTTTT
v_gene: TRBV9; abundance: once; j_gene: TRBJ2-6; d_gene: TRBD1; CDR3aa: CASSVGPTGAVGANVLTF; CDR3nt: TGTGCCAGCAGCGTAGGTCCGACAGGGGCTGTCGGGGCCAACGTCCTGACTTTC
v_gene: TRBV6-1; abundance: .; j_gene: TRBJ1-2; d_gene: .; CDR3aa: CASSEEGTAHYGYTF; CDR3nt: TGTGCCAGCAGTGAAGAGGGGACGGCCCACTATGGCTACACCTTC
v_gene: TRBV28; abundance: .; j_gene: TRBJ1-5; d_gene: TRBD1; CDR3aa: CASSRGTGGSQPQHF; CDR3nt: TGTGCCAGCAGCCGAGGGACAGGGGGATCTCAGCCCCAGCATTTT
v_gene: TRBV9; abundance: once; j_gene: TRBJ1-1; d_gene: .; CDR3aa: CASSALTGNTEAFF; CDR3nt: TGTGCCAGCAGCGCCCTAACAGGGAACACTGAAGCTTTCTTT
v_gene: TRBV28; abundance: once; j_gene: TRBJ1-4; d_gene: .; CDR3aa: CASSFKVRDNREKLFF; CDR3nt: TGTGCCAGCAGTTTCAAAGTCCGGGACAACCGAGAAAAACTGTTTTTT
v_gene: TRBV15; abundance: .; j_gene: TRBJ1-1; d_gene: .; CDR3aa: CATSRDRGNTEAFF; CDR3nt: TGTGCCACCAGCAGAGACAGGGGGAACACTGAAGCTTTCTTT
v_gene: TRBV4-1; abundance: .; j_gene: TRBJ2-3; d_gene: TRBD2; CDR3aa: CASSQTGTSGRIFTQYF; CDR3nt: TGCGCCAGCAGCCAGACCGGGACTAGCGGGAGAATATTTACGCAGTATTTT